Below, one T cell receptor beta chain is given with its context. The sample comes from a study of T cell changes during pregnancy in multiple sclerosis. Libraries were prepared by immunoSEQ multiplex PCR; TCRdb keeps only in-frame clonotypes and omits some of them. The profile shows 40,000 to 45,000 clones, about nine tenths of them singletons. The clonotype originates from a female donor with multiple sclerosis, enrolled in a pregnancy study. Here the sequenced sample was CD4+ T cells from peripheral blood mononuclear cells, taken before pregnancy.

In DNA form, the CDR3 reads TGTGCCAGCAGCTCCGGACAGGGGGTGGATGAGCAGTTCTTC. Translating gives CASSSGQGVDEQFF. The J gene is TRBJ2-1, the V gene TRBV7-3; 10 bases fit TRBD1. Germline trimming cut 4 bases from V and 8 bases from J; bases unmatched to any gene: 5. CDR3 length: 14 amino acids. Germline assignment: CDR1 SGHTA and CDR2 FQGTGA.